A selection of T cell receptor beta chains follows, all from one sample in a study of OX40 agonist ivuxolimab in advanced cancers. Clones were read by immunoSEQ multiplex PCR, and TCRdb kept only the in-frame ones, dropping some. The table has roughly 56,000 clones, 80% to 90% seen once. This sample comprised CD4+ or CD8+ T cells sorted from blood, obtained in a trial of the OX40 agonist ivuxolimab. Receptors originate from an adult with an advanced solid tumor such as melanoma, head and neck, liver or kidney cancer. CDR3s include the opening cysteine and the closing phenylalanine or tryptophan. D genes are given only for firm matches. Expanded clones get a size class; other rows say once, few or many, or leave the size out.

CDR3aa,CDR3nt,abundance,j_gene,d_gene,v_gene
CASSLQVGLVQETQYF,TGTGCCAGCAGCTTACAAGTAGGGCTAGTCCAAGAGACCCAGTACTTC,once,TRBJ2-5,.,TRBV11-2
CASSIQRGHGQPQHF,TGTGCCAGTAGTATTCAGCGGGGACATGGTCAGCCCCAGCATTTT,.,TRBJ1-5,.,TRBV19
CASSLRTDMNTEAFF,TGCGCCAGCAGCCTCCGGACGGACATGAACACTGAAGCTTTCTTT,.,TRBJ1-1,.,TRBV4-1
CASSHRDRGPDTQYF,TGTGCCAGCAGTCACCGGGACAGGGGGCCAGATACGCAGTATTTT,.,TRBJ2-3,TRBD1,TRBV6-1
CASRTHINTEAFF,TGTGCCAGCAGAACTCACATCAACACTGAAGCTTTCTTT,.,TRBJ1-1,.,TRBV6-1
CASSALTIREQFF,TGTGCCAGCTCCGCACTCACAATCCGTGAGCAGTTCTTC,.,TRBJ2-1,.,TRBV18
CAWSVLLFREDEQFF,TGTGCCTGGAGTGTTCTACTTTTTCGGGAGGATGAGCAGTTCTTC,few,TRBJ2-1,TRBD2,TRBV30
CASTRTSGGAIEQFF,TGTGCCAGCACTCGGACTAGCGGGGGGGCGATTGAGCAGTTCTTC,.,TRBJ2-1,TRBD2,TRBV6-1
CASSLYTGAYEQYF,TGCGCCAGCAGCTTGTATACAGGGGCCTACGAGCAGTACTTC,once,TRBJ2-7,TRBD1,TRBV5-1
CASSLKGTDTQYF,TGTGCCAGCAGCTTAAAAGGCACAGATACGCAGTATTTT,.,TRBJ2-3,.,TRBV5-6
CASSFQLRSDTQYF,TGTGCCAGCAGCTTCCAGCTTCGGTCAGATACGCAGTATTTT,.,TRBJ2-3,.,TRBV7-3